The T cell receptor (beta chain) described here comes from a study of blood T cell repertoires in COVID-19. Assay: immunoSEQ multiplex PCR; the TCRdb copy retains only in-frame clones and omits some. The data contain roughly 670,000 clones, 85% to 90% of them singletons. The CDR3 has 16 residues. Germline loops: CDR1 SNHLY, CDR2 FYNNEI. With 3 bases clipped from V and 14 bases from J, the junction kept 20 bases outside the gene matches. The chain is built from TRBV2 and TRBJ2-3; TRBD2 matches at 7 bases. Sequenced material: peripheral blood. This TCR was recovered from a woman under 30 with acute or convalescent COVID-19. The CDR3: CASSDYRETSSVAGYF. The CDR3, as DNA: TGTGCCAGCAGTGACTATCGAGAAACGAGTTCGGTAGCGGGGTATTTT.